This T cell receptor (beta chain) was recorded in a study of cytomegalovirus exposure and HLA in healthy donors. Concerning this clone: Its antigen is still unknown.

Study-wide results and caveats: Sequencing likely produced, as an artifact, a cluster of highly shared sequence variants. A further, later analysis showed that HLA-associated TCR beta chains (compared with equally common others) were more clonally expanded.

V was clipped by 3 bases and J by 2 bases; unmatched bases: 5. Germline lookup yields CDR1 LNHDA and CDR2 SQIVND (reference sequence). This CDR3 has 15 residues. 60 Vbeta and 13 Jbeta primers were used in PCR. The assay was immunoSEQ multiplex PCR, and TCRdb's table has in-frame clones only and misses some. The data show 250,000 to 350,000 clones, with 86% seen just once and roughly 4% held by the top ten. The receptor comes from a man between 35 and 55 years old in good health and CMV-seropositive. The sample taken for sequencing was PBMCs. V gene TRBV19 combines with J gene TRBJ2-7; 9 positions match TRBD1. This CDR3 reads CASSIGTGKPYEQYF. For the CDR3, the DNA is TGTGCCAGTAGTATTGGGACAGGGAAACCCTACGAGCAGTACTTC. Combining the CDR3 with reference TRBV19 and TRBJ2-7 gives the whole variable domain DGGITQSPKYLFRKEGQNVTLSCEQNLNHDAMYWYRQDPGQGLRLIYYSQIVNDFQKGDIAEGYSVSREKKESFPLTVTSAQKNPTAFYLCASSIGTGKPYEQYFGPGTRLTVT.